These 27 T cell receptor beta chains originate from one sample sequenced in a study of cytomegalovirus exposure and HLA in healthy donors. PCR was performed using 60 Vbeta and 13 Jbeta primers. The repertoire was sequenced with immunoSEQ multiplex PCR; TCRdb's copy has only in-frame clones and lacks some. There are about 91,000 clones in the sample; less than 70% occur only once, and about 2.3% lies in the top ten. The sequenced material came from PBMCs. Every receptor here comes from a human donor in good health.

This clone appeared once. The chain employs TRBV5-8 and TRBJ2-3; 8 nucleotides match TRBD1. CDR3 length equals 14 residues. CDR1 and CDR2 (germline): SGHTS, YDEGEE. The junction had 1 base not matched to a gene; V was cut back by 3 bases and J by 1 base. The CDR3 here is CASSSDRGTDTQYF. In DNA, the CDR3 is TGTGCCAGCAGCTCGGACAGGGGCACAGATACGCAGTATTTT.

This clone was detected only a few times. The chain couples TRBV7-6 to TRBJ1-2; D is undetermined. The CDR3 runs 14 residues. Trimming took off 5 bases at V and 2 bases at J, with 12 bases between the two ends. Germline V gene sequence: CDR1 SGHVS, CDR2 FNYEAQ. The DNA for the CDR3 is TGTGCCAGCAGCGCGTTACCGGGGAACTATGGCTACACCTTC. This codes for CASSALPGNYGYTF.

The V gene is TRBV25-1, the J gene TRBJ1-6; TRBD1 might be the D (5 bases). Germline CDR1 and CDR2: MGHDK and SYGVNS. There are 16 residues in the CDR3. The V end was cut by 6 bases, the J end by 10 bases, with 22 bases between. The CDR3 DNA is TGTGCCAGCAGCGCACCCGGGTCAAGGGGTGGATCACCCCTCCACTTT. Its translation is CASSAPGSRGGSPLHF.

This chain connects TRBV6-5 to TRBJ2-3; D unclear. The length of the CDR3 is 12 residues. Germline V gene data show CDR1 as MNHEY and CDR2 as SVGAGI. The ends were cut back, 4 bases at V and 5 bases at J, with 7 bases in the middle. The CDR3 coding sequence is TGTGCCAGCAGTTGGAGTGGAGATACGCAGTATTTT. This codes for CASSWSGDTQYF.

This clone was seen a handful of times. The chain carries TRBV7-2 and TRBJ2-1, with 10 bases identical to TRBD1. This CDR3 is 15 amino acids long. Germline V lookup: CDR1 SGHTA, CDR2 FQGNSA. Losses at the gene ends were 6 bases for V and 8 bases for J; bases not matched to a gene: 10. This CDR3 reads CASREARTGGYEQFF. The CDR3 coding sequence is TGTGCCAGCAGGGAAGCCCGGACAGGGGGGTATGAGCAGTTCTTC.

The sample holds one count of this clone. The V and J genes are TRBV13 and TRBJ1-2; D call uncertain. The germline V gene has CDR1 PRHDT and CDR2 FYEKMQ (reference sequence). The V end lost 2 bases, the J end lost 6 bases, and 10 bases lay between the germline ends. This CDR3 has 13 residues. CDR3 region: CASSLSMENGYTF. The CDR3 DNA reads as TGTGCCAGCAGCTTATCTATGGAGAATGGCTACACCTTC.

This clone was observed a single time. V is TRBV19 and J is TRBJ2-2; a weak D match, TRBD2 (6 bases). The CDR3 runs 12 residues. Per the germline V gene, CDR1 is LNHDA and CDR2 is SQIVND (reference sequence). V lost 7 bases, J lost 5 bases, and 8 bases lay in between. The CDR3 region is CASMRGTGELFF. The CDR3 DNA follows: TGTGCCAGTATGCGGGGAACCGGGGAGCTGTTTTTT. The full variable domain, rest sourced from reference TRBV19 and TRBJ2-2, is DGGITQSPKYLFRKEGQNVTLSCEQNLNHDAMYWYRQDPGQGLRLIYYSQIVNDFQKGDIAEGYSVSREKKESFPLTVTSAQKNPTAFYLCASMRGTGELFFGEGSRLTVL.

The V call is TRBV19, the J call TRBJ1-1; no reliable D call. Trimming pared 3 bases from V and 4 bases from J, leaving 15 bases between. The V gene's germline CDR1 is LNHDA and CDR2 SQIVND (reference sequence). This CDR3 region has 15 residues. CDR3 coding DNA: TGTGCCAGTAGTATGGGGAATTCGGGAAGCACTGAAGCTTTCTTT. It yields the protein CASSMGNSGSTEAFF.

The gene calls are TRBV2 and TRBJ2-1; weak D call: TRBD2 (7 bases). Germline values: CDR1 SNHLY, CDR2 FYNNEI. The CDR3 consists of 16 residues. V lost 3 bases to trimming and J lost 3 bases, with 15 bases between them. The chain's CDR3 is CASSEDAGARYNEQFF. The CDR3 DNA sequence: TGTGCCAGCAGTGAGGATGCGGGGGCCCGCTACAATGAGCAGTTCTTC.

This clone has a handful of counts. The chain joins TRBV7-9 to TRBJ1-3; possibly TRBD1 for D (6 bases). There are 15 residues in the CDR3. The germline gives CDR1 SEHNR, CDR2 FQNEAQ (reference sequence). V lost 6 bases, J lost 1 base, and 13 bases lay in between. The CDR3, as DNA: TGTGCCAGCAGTTTTACAGGGAATTCTGGAAACACCATATATTTT. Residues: CASSFTGNSGNTIYF.

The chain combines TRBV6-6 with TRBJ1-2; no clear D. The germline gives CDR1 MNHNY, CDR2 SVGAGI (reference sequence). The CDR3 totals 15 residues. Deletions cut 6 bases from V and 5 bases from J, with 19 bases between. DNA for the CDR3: TGTGCCAGCAGGGAGGGCGGGAATGAGATATATGGCTACACCTTC. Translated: CASREGGNEIYGYTF.

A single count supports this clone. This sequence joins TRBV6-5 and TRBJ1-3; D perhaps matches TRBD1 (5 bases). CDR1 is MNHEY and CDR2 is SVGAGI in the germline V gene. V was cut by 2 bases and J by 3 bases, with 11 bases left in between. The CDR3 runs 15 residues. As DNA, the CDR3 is TGTGCCAGCAGTTACAGGGGTTTCGGTGGAAACACCATATATTTT. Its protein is CASSYRGFGGNTIYF.

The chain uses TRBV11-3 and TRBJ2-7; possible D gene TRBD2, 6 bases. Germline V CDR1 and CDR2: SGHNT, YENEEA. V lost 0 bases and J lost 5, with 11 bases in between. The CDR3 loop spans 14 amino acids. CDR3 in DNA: TGTGCCAGCAGCTTAGAGGCGGGAATGCACGAGCAGTACTTC. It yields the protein CASSLEAGMHEQYF.

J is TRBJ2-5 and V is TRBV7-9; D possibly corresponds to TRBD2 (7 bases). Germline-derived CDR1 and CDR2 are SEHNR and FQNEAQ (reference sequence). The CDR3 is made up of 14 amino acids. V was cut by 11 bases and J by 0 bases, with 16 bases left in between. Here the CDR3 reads CAGRAGAYQETQYF. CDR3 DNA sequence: TGTGCCGGGAGGGCGGGGGCGTACCAAGAGACCCAGTACTTC.

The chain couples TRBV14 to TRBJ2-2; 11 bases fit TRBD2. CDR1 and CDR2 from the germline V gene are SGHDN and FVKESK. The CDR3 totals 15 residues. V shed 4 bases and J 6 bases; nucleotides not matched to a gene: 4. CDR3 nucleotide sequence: TGTGCCAGCAGCCCCCGACTAGCGGGGTCCGGGGAGCTGTTTTTT. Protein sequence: CASSPRLAGSGELFF.

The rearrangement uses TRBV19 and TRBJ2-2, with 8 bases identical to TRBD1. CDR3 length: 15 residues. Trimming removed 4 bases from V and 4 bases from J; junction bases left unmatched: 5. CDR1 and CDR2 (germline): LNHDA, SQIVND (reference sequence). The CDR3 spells CASSKTGEVTGELFF. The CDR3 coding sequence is TGTGCCAGTAGTAAGACAGGGGAAGTCACCGGGGAGCTGTTTTTT.

Here the CDR3 reads CASSWTPLAATYEQYF. The CDR3 DNA is TGTGCCAGCAGCTGGACCCCTCTAGCGGCCACCTACGAGCAGTACTTC. The V gene is TRBV7-8, the J gene TRBJ2-7; 7 bases align to TRBD2. The V gene end was trimmed by 4 bases and the J gene end by 2 bases; junction bases not matched to a gene: 11. The CDR3 is 16 residues long. Germline-derived CDR1 and CDR2 are SGHVS and FQNEAQ.

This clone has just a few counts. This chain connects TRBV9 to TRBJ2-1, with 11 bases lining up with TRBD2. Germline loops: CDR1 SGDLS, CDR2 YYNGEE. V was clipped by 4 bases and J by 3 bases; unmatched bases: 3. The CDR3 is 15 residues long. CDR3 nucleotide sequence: TGTGCCAGCAGCCTCACTAGCGGGGGCTACAATGAGCAGTTCTTC. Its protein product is CASSLTSGGYNEQFF.

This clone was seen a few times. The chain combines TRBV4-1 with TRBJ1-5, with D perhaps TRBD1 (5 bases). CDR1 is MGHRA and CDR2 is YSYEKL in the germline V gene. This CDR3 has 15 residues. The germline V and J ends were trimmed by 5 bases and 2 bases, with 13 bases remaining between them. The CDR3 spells CASSFQGGGNQPQHF. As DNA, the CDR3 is TGCGCCAGCAGCTTCCAGGGCGGGGGCAATCAGCCCCAGCATTTT.

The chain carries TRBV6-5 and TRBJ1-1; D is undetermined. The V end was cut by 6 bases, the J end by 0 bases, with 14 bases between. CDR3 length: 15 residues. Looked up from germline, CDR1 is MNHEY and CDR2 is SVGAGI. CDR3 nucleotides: TGTGCCAGCAGCCCCTCGGGAGGGATGAACACTGAAGCTTTCTTT. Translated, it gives CASSPSGGMNTEAFF.

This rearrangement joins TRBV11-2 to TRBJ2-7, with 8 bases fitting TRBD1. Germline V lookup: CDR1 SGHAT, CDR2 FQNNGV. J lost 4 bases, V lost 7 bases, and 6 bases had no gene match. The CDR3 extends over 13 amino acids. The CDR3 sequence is CASMRDRPYEQYF. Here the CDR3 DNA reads TGTGCCAGCATGCGGGACAGGCCATACGAGCAGTACTTC. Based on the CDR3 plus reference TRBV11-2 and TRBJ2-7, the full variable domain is EAGVAQSPRYKIIEKRQSVAFWCNPISGHATLYWYQQILGQGPKLLIQFQNNGVVDDSQLPKDRFSAERLKGVDSTLKIQPAKLEDSAVYLCASMRDRPYEQYFGPGTRLTVT.

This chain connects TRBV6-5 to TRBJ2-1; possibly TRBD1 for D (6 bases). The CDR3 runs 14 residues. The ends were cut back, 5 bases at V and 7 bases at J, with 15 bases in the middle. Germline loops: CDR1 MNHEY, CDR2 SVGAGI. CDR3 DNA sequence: TGTGCCAGCAGTCCCTCAGGAAGGGGGAATGAGCAGTTCTTC. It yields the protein CASSPSGRGNEQFF.

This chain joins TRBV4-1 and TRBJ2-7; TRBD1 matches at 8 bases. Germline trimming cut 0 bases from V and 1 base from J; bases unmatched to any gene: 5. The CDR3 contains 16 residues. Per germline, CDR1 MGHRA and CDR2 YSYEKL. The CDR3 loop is CASSQDGQGGSYEQYF. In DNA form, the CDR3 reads TGCGCCAGCAGCCAAGACGGACAGGGAGGTTCCTACGAGCAGTACTTC.

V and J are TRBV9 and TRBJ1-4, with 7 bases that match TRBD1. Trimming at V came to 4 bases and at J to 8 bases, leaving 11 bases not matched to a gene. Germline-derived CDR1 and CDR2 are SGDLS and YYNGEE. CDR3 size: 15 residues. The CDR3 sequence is CASSSLGGVEEKLFF. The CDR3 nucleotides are TGTGCCAGCAGCTCTTTAGGGGGCGTAGAGGAAAAACTGTTTTTT.

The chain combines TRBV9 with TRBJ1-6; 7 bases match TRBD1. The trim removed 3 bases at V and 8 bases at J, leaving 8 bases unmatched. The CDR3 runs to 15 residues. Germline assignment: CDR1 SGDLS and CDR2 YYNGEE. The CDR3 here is CASSAGTEGYSPLHF. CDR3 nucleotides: TGTGCCAGCAGCGCCGGGACAGAGGGATATTCACCCCTCCACTTT.

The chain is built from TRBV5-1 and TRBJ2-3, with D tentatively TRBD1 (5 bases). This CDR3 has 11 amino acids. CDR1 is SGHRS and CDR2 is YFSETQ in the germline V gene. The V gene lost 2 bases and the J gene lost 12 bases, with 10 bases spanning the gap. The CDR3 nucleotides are TGCGCCAGCAGCTTAGGCAGGGAACAGTATTTT. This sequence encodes CASSLGREQYF.

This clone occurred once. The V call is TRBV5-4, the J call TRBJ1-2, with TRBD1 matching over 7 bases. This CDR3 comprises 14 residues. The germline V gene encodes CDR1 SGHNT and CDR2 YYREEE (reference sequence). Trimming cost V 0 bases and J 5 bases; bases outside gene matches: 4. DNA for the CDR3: TGTGCCAGCAGCTTGGATCGACAGGGATATGGCTACACCTTC. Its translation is CASSLDRQGYGYTF.